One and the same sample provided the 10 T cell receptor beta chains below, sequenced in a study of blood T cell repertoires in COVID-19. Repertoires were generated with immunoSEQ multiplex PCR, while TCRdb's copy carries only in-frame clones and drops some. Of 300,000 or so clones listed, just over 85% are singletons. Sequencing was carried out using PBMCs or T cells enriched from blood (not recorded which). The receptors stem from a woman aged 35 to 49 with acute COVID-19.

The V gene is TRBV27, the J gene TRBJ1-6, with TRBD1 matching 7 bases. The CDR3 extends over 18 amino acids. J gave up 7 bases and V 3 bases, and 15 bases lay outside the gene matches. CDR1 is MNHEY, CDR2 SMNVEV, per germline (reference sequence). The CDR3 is CASSLKPLKTGSNSPLHF. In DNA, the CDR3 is TGTGCCAGCAGTTTGAAACCTTTAAAGACAGGGAGCAATTCACCCCTCCACTTT.

This CDR3 is CASSPGTGDYGYTF. As DNA, the CDR3 is TGTGCCAGCAGCCCCGGGACAGGGGACTATGGCTACACCTTC. The V call is TRBV13, the J call TRBJ1-2, with 10 nucleotides matching TRBD1. The CDR3 is made up of 14 amino acids. Germline loops: CDR1 PRHDT, CDR2 FYEKMQ (reference sequence). V dropped 5 bases and J dropped 3; count of bases not matched to a gene: 3.

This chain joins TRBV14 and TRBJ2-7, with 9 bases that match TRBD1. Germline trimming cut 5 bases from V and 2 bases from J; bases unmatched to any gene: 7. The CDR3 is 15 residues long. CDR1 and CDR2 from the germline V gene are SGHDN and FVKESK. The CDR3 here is CASSRQGDFPYEQYF. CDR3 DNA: TGTGCCAGCAGCAGACAGGGGGACTTCCCCTACGAGCAGTACTTC.

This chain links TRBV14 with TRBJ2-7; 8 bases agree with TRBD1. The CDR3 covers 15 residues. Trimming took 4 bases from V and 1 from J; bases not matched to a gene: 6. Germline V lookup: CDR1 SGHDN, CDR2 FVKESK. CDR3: CASSPGQGRSYEQYF. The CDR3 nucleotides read TGTGCCAGCAGCCCCGGACAGGGTCGGTCCTACGAGCAGTACTTC.

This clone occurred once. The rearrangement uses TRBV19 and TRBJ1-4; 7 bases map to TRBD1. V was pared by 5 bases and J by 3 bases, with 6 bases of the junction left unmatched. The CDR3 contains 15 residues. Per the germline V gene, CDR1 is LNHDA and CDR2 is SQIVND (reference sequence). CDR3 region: CASSSNRGPNEKLFF. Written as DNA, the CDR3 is TGTGCCAGTAGTTCAAATAGGGGGCCTAATGAAAAACTGTTTTTT.

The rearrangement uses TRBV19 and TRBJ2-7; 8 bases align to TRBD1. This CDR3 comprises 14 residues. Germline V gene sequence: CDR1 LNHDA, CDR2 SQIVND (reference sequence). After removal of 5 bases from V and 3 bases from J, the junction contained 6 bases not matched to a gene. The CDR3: CASSGMTGDYEQYF. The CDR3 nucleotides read TGTGCCAGTAGTGGGATGACAGGGGACTACGAGCAGTACTTC. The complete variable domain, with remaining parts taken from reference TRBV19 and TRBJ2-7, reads DGGITQSPKYLFRKEGQNVTLSCEQNLNHDAMYWYRQDPGQGLRLIYYSQIVNDFQKGDIAEGYSVSREKKESFPLTVTSAQKNPTAFYLCASSGMTGDYEQYFGPGTRLTVT.

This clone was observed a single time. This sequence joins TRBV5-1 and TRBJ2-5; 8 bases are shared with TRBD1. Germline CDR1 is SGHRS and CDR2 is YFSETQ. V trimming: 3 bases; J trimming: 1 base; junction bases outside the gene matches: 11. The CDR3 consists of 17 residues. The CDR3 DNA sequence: TGCGCCAGCAGCTGGGGGAAAGGACAGGGAGCCCAAGAGACCCAGTACTTC. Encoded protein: CASSWGKGQGAQETQYF.

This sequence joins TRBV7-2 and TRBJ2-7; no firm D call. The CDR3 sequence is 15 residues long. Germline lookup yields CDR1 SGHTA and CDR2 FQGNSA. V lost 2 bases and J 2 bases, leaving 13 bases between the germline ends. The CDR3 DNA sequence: TGTGCCAGCAGCTTACGCTGGCCCCAACCCTACGAGCAGTACTTC. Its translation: CASSLRWPQPYEQYF.

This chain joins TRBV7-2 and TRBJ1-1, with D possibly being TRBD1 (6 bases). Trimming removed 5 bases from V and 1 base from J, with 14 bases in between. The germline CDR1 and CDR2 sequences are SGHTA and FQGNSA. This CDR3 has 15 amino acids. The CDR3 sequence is CASSPGGQGNTEAFF. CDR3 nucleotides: TGTGCCAGCAGCCCCGGGGGGCAAGGGAACACTGAAGCTTTCTTT. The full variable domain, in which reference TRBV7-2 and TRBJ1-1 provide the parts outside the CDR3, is GAGVSQSPSNKVTEKGKDVELRCDPISGHTALYWYRQSLGQGLEFLIYFQGNSAPDKSGLPSDRFSAERTGGSVSTLTIQRTQQEDSAVYLCASSPGGQGNTEAFFGQGTRLTVV.

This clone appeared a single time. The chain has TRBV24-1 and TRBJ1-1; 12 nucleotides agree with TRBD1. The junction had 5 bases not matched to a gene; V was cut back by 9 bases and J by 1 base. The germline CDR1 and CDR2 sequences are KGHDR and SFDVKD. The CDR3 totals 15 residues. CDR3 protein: CATRGQGAANTEAFF. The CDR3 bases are TGTGCCACCCGGGGACAGGGGGCTGCGAACACTGAAGCTTTCTTT.